This T cell receptor (beta chain) was retrieved from a study of T cells in Graves' hyperthyroidism and ophthalmopathy. Study observations and caveats: Ophthalmopathy, which appeared later, was predicted by the model a median approximately 6.7 months before onset. Stable hyperthyroidism and ophthalmopathy were separated using 13 V-J signatures.

TCR beta CDR3 region amplification was performed from RNA transcripts. With the HTBI primer set, the TCR CDR3 went through a first round of RT-PCR. TCRdb ran MiXCR on the multiplex PCR reads and lists one entry per CDR3 protein. This sample has about 400,000 distinct CDR3 sequences, with 11% to 15% found just once. This clonotype was seen only a few times. Its cognate antigen is unknown. The CDR3 is 14 residues long. V shed 4 bases and J shed 1 base, with 12 bases lying between them. Looked up from germline, CDR1 is SGHDT and CDR2 is YYEEEE. A patient was excluded if there was uncontrolled infection, other autoimmune disease, pregnancy or lactation. Orbital computed tomography and thyroid ultrasound, together with serum TRAb and thyroxine and clinical symptoms, were used for diagnoses.

The receptor comes from a man aged 45-65 years with Graves' ophthalmopathy. This rearrangement joins TRBV5-6 to TRBJ2-7; D may match TRBD1 or TRBD2 (5 bases each). The specimen was blood. The CDR3 spells CASSQRGSSYEQYF. CDR3 in DNA: TGTGCCAGCAGCCAGAGGGGCTCATCCTACGAGCAGTACTTC.